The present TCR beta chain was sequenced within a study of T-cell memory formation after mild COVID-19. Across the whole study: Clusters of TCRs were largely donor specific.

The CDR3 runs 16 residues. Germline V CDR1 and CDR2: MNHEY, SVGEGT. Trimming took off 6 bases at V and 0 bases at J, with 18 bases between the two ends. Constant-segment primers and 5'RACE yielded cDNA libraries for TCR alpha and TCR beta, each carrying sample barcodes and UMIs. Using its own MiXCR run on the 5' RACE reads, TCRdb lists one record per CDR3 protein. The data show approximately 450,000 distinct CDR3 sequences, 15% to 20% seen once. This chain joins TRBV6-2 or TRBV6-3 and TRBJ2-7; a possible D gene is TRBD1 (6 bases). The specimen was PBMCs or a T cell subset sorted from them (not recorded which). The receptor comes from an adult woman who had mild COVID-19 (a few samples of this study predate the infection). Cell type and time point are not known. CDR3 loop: CASSGKQGSFSYEQYF. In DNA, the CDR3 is TGTGCCAGCAGCGGCAAACAGGGCTCTTTCTCCTACGAGCAGTACTTC.